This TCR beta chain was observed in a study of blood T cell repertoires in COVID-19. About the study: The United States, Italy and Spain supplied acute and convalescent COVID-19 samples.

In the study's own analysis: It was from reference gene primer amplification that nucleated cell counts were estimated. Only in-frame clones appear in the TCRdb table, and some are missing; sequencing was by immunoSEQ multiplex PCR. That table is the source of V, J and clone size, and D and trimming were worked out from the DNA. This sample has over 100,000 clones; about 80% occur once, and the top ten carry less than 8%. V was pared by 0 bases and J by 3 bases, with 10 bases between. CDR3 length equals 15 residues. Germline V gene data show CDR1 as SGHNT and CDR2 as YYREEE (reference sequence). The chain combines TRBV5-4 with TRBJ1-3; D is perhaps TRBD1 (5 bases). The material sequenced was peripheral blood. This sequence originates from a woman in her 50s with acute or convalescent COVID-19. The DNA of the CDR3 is TGTGCCAGCAGCTTGGGGGGGGGAAATGGAAACACCATATATTTT. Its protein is CASSLGGGNGNTIYF.